Sequencing of this TCR beta chain was carried out in a study of blood T cell repertoires in COVID-19 (dated by TCRdb to between 2020 and 2021). Turning to the overall study: Samples from collaborators originated in the United States, Italy and Spain and spanned both the acute and convalescent phases of COVID-19. The repertoires were released in a freely available public database meant as a resource for research on the immune response to SARS-CoV-2. Sample metadata almost always included a de-identified subject ID, COVID-19 status, age in years and sex. Where available, HLA class I and class II types were taken from metadata supplied by the sample provider and were not determined by assay-based typing. Samples came from the ongoing ImmuneRACE study (first 160 participants) plus 1,254 subjects from 6 global collaborators. The dataset comprised deeply sampled blood TCRbeta repertoires from subjects exposed to, actively infected with, or recovered from COVID-19. The material from the prospective study consisted of cDNA or gDNA derived from T cells, B-cell-depleted T cells, or PBMCs.

The immunoSEQ Assay, a bias-controlled multiplex PCR, was used to amplify TCRbeta CDR3 regions from genomic DNA. Processing in the source paper ran as follows. The number of nucleated cells in each sample was estimated from the amplification of reference gene primers within the assay. Sequence reads were collapsed and filtered to measure the absolute abundance of every unique TCRbeta CDR3 rearrangement. For each sample, productive Simpson clonality was calculated as the square root of Simpson's diversity index over productive rearrangements. Imported from immuneACCESS, the table was reduced by TCRdb to in-frame sequences with V and J called. These copies leave out some clones; in studies compared against another copy, an unresolved V gene accounts for under half, and the cause of the remainder is not known. V, J and clone size were drawn from that table, and D and trimming were deduced from the DNA. Within this sample are 150,000 to 200,000 clones, with roughly nine tenths of them counted one time only. The leading ten clones occupy 1.5% to 2% of the sample.

Results and caveats for the whole study, not just this receptor: The quantity of clinical and demographic metadata differed by source and by participant and was supplied without curation.

Samples from volunteer blood donors who had recovered from COVID-19 were contributed by a second Seattle source. Each collaborating institution followed its own protocols to collect whole blood in K2EDTA tubes. For TCRbeta analysis, collaborator samples were shipped as frozen whole blood, as isolated PBMCs, or as DNA extracted from either sample type. This clone was recorded once. This receptor's antigen is unknown. There are no base qualities to consult, and no much larger clone falls within one base. V is shortened by 8 bases, J by 10 bases, and the region joining them spans 18 bases. Spanning cysteine to phenylalanine, the CDR3 consists of 13 amino acids. Solely the CDR3 DNA is kept, with 39 bases framed from the first base. CDR1 MDHEN and CDR2 SYDVKM are derived from the germline V gene.

The receptor chain draws on TRBV28 and TRBJ2-1; a weak D assignment points to TRBD1 (5 bases agree). The source material was peripheral blood. This receptor was taken from a young man who had recovered from COVID-19. The DNA sequence is as follows: TGTGCCAGCGGGGCTAGTGAACGTAGGGAGCAGTTCTTC. Translation gives CASGASERREQFF.